These 7 T cell receptor beta chains came from one sample sequenced in a study of blood T cells in healthy people across ages. Using a J-beta primer mix together with a sample-barcoded 5' primer, a second PCR was run for roughly 7 to 12 cycles. TCRdb recomputed calls from the 5' RACE reads with MiXCR, one row per CDR3 protein. The sample lists about 800,000 distinct CDR3 sequences; 58% were seen once. The sequenced sample consisted of blood. These receptor sequences come from a man aged 25-45 years in good health.

This clonotype turned up a few times. The chain links TRBV7-9 to TRBJ2-7, with D unclear. Trimming shortened V by 7 bases and J by 3 bases, and 7 bases separated the two germline ends. The CDR3 extends over 11 amino acids. Looked up from germline, CDR1 is SEHNR and CDR2 is FQNEAQ (reference sequence). The CDR3 sequence is CASKTGYEQYF. For the CDR3, the DNA is TGTGCCAGCAAGACGGGCTACGAGCAGTACTTC.

This clonotype appeared a few times. This chain links TRBV27 with TRBJ2-7; tentative D call: TRBD1 (7 bases). Per germline, CDR1 MNHEY and CDR2 SMNVEV (reference sequence). CDR3 size: 14 residues. Trimming removed 3 bases at V and 7 bases at J, with 16 bases between. The CDR3 DNA reads as TGTGCCAGCAGTTTCGGGACTCAGGGGGGTGAGCAGTACTTC. It codes for CASSFGTQGGEQYF.

This clonotype turned up a few times. The V and J genes are TRBV28 and TRBJ2-4, with no clear D. The germline V gene encodes CDR1 MDHEN and CDR2 SYDVKM. Trimming left V 3 bases short and J 1 base short, with 7 bases between. This CDR3 comprises 14 residues. CDR3 bases: TGTGCCAGCAGTTTTCAAGGGGCCAAAAACATTCAGTACTTC. Its translation: CASSFQGAKNIQYF.

The CDR3 here is CASSFGLAGGTYNEQFF. CDR3 in DNA: TGTGCCAGCAGTTTCGGACTAGCGGGAGGGACCTACAATGAGCAGTTCTTC. V gene TRBV5-4 combines with J gene TRBJ2-1; the match to TRBD2 covers 15 bases. The germline gives CDR1 SGHNT, CDR2 YYREEE (reference sequence). This CDR3 is built from 17 residues. The V segment lost 5 bases and the J segment 2 bases; nucleotides outside the gene matches: 5.

The chain joins TRBV7-2 to TRBJ2-1, with D uncertain. Germline CDR1 reads SGHTA; CDR2 reads FQGNSA. V lost 3 bases to trimming and J lost 9 bases, with 18 bases between them. The CDR3 has 15 amino acids. DNA for the CDR3: TGTGCCAGCAGCTTTGTTAGGGTAATGTCAAGTGAGCAGTTCTTC. Its translation is CASSFVRVMSSEQFF.

V usage is TRBV4-2 and J usage is TRBJ2-7, with 9 bases matching TRBD1. The CDR3 has 15 residues. V lost 0 bases to trimming and J lost 4 bases; unmatched junction nucleotides: 4. Germline loops: CDR1 LGHNA, CDR2 YNFKEQ. CDR3 coding DNA: TGTGCCAGCAGCCAAGATTTAGGGACAGGGTACGAGCAGTACTTC. Protein: CASSQDLGTGYEQYF.

V is TRBV24-1 and J is TRBJ2-1; D is unclear. The CDR3 runs 11 residues. Deletions cut 5 bases from V and 13 bases from J, with 11 bases between. Germline V gene data show CDR1 as KGHDR and CDR2 as SFDVKD. The CDR3 here is CATSVKGLQFF. DNA for the CDR3: TGTGCCACCAGTGTTAAGGGCCTTCAGTTCTTC.